Given below is one TCR beta chain in context. Its specificity is unknown. The data belong to a study of shared clonotypes between healthy human individuals. General study points: Only blood underwent sampling, and tissue repertoires likely differ.

Healthy and HIV-negative, the adult donors had no recent acute infections or vaccinations. Without sorting, samples used some 93 million PBMCs for genomic DNA. Data came from immunoSEQ multiplex PCR; TCRdb stores just in-frame clones and leaves some out. The data show nearly 500,000 clones, with 60% to 85% seen just once and about an eighth held by the top ten. The CDR3 covers 15 residues. The germline V and J ends were trimmed by 5 bases and 0 bases, with 13 bases remaining between them. The germline CDR1 and CDR2 sequences are SSHAT and FNYEAQ (reference sequence). This sequence joins TRBV7-7 and TRBJ1-1, with D perhaps matching TRBD1 (5 bases). This TCR was recovered from a woman between 40 and 50 years old in good health. Some clones in this sample may be carry-over from other donors' samples. The sample was PBMCs. CDR3 loop: CASSPITGMNTEAFF. CDR3 sequence (DNA): TGTGCCAGCAGCCCCATAACAGGAATGAACACTGAAGCTTTCTTT.